This record covers a single T cell receptor (beta chain). CDR3 length: 18 amino acids. Germline loops: CDR1 SNHLY, CDR2 FYNNEI. J gave up 1 base and V 7 bases, and 14 bases lay outside the gene matches. The source of the sample is a study of technical replicates of blood from several donors. Assay: immunoSEQ multiplex PCR; the TCRdb copy retains only in-frame clones and omits some. The table shows 60,000 or so clones, with more than 95% occurring only once. The sample taken for sequencing was T cells isolated from PBMCs. The sequence was collected from a human donor in good health. The V gene is TRBV2, the J gene TRBJ2-3; TRBD2 matches 10 bases. The CDR3 protein is CASISPGLARFGTDTQYF. CDR3 nucleotide sequence: TGTGCCAGCATAAGTCCGGGACTAGCGCGGTTTGGCACAGATACGCAGTATTTT.